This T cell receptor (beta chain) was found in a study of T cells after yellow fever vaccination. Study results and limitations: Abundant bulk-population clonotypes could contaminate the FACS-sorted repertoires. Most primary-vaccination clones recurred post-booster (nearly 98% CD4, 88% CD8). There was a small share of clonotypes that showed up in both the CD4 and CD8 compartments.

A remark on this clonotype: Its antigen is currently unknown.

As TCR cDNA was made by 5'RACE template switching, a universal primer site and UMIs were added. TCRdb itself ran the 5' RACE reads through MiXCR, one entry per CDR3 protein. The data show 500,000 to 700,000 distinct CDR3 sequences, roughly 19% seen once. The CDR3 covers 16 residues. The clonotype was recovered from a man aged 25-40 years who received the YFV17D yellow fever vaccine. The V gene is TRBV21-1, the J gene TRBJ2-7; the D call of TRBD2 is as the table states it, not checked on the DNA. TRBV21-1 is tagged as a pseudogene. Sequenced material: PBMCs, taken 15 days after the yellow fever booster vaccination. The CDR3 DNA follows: TGTGCCAGCACCTCCGCCTTGACTAGCGGGAGCTACGAGCAGTACTTC. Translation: CASTSALTSGSYEQYF.